This TCR beta chain was sequenced in a study of shared clonotypes between healthy human individuals. Background on the study: Aged 18 to 49, the donors were two women and a few men.

When replicate PCRs were run on sorted subsets, they used roughly 0.2 ug DNA, about 30,000 T cell genomes. Clones were read by immunoSEQ multiplex PCR, and TCRdb kept only the in-frame ones, dropping some. The sample consists of 950,000 to 1,100,000 clones, approximately 70% of them appearing once. Within Nashville, Tennessee resided all donors, each a Caucasian adult. The authors divided CD4+ cells into CD45RA+ naive and CD45RA-negative memory subsets. This CDR3 spans 17 amino acids. The junction had 10 bases not matched to a gene; V was cut back by 4 bases and J by 4 bases. CDR1 is LGHNA and CDR2 is YSLEER in the germline V gene.

Sequencing was done on a sample of memory CD4+ T cells sorted from blood. Regarding subset: CD45RA-negative fraction. This clonotype was sampled from a man between 18 and 29 years old in good health. The chain combines TRBV4-3 with TRBJ2-5; 12 bases match TRBD1. The DNA for the CDR3 is TGCGCCAGCAGCCCAGGGACAGGGGGCACGAGGGGAGAGACCCAGTACTTC. Protein: CASSPGTGGTRGETQYF.